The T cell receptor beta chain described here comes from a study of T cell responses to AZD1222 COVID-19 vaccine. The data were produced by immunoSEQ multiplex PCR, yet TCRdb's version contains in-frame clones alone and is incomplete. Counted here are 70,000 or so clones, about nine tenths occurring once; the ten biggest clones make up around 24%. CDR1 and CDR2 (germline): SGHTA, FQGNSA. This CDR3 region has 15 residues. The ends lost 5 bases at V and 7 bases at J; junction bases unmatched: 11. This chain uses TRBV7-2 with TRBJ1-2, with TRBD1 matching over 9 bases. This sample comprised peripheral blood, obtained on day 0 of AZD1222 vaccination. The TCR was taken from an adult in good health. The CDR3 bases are TGTGCCAGCAGCGGGACCGGGACAGGGACTGCTGGCTACACCTTC. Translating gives CASSGTGTGTAGYTF.